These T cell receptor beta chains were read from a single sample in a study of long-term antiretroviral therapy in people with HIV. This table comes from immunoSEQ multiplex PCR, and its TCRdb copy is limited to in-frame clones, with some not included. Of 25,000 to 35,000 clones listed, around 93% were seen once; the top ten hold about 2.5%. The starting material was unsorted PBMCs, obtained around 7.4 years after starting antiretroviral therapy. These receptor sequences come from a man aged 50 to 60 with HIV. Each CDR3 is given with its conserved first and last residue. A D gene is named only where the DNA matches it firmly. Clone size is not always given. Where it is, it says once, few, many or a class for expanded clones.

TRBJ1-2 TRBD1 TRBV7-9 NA TGTGCCAGCAGCCGGACAGGGGAGGGGTGGATGGATGGCTACACCTTC CASSRTGEGWMDGYTF
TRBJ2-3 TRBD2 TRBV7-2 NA TGTGCCAGCAGCTTAAGGGTTCTAGCGGGGAGGACAGATACGCAGTATTTT CASSLRVLAGRTDTQYF
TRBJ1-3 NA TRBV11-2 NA TGTGCCAGCAGCTTAGCCGGACAGGGAAACACCATATATTTT CASSLAGQGNTIYF
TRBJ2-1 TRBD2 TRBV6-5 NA TGTGCCAGCAGTTACACCTTCGGGGGGGAGCAGTTCTTC CASSYTFGGEQFF
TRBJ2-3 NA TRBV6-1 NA TGTGCCAGCAGGGTTGGCGGAGATACGCAGTATTTT CASRVGGDTQYF
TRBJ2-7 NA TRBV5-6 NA TGTGCCAGCAGCTTGACACACCAAACCTACGAGCAGTACTTC CASSLTHQTYEQYF
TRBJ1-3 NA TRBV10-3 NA TGTGCCATCAGTGGTGGGGGCACAGGGTACGGAAACACCATATATTTT CAISGGGTGYGNTIYF
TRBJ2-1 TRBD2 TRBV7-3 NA TGTGCCAGCAGCTTAACCGGGGGGAATGAGCAGTTCTTC CASSLTGGNEQFF
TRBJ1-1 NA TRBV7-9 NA TGTGCCAGCAGCTTGACGGGTCGTGAAGCTTTCTTT CASSLTGREAFF
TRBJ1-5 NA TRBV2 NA TGTGCCAGCAGGCGGGATTCTCTGCCCGATCAGCCCCAGCATTTT CASRRDSLPDQPQHF
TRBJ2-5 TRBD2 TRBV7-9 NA TGTGCCAGCAGCTACCTGAGACGGGGGGTTAAAGAGACCCAGTACTTC CASSYLRRGVKETQYF
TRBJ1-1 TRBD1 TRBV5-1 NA TGCGCCAGCAGCCCTGGACAGGGTATGGCGGCTTTCTTT CASSPGQGMAAFF
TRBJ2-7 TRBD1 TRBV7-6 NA TGTGCCAGCAGCTCCCCCGACCCGACAGGGCCCTCCTACGAGCAGTACTTC CASSSPDPTGPSYEQYF
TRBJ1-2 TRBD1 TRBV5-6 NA TGTGCCAGCAGTCTGGGACAGTTTAACTATGGCTACACCTTC CASSLGQFNYGYTF
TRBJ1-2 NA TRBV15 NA TGTGCCACCAGCACAGGACAGAGCTATGGCTACACCTTC CATSTGQSYGYTF
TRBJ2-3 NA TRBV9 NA TGTGCCAGCAGCGTAGAGCTATATGGTACGCAGTATTTT CASSVELYGTQYF
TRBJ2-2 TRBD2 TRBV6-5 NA TGTGCCAGCTGTGCGGGGGGCCCCCACACCGGGGAGCTGTTTTTT CASCAGGPHTGELFF
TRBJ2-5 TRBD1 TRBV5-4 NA TGTGCCAGCAGCCTAGCAGACAGGGTTGAAGAGACCCAGTACTTC CASSLADRVEETQYF
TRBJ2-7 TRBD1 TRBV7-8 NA TGTGCCAGCAGCCAAGGGGGCAGAGCCTACGAGCAGTACTTC CASSQGGRAYEQYF
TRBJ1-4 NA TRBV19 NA TGTGCCAGTAGTATAAGGGGAACTAATGAAAAACTGTTTTTT CASSIRGTNEKLFF
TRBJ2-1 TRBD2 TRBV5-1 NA TGCGCCAGCAGCTTGGTCAGCGGGATGGTAAATGAGCAGTTCTTC CASSLVSGMVNEQFF
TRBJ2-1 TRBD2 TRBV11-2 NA TGTGCCAGCAGCTTAATTAGCGGGCCCTCCTACAATGAGCAGTTCTTC CASSLISGPSYNEQFF
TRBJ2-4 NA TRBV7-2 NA TGTGCCAGCAGCTTAGACGGGGGATTAGCCAAAAACATTCAGTACTTC CASSLDGGLAKNIQYF
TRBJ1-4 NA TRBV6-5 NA TGTGCCAGCAGTTACTCAAGGGACCTTAGGAAAAAACTGTTTTTT CASSYSRDLRKKLFF
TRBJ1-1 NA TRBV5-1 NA TGCGCCAGCAGCCGGGGGCGACAGCAGAACACTGAAGCTTTCTTT CASSRGRQQNTEAFF
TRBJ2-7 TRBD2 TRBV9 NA TGTGCCAGCAGCGCCGACGGGGGGGCCTTAGGCGAGCAGTACTTC CASSADGGALGEQYF
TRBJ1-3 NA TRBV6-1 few TGTGCCAGCAGTGAAGGCTGGACAGCCTTACGCTCTGGAAACACCATATATTTT CASSEGWTALRSGNTIYF
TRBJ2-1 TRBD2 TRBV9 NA TGTGCCAGCAGCGTAGGAGCGGGGGGGTACAATGAGCAGTTCTTC CASSVGAGGYNEQFF
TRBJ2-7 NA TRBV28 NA TGTGCCAGCAGTTTCTTGACAGATTACGAGCAGTACTTC CASSFLTDYEQYF
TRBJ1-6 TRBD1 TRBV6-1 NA TGTGCCAGCAGTGAAAAAGGGACAGGGGTAGGGAATTCACCCCTCCACTTT CASSEKGTGVGNSPLHF
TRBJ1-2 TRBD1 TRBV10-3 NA TGTGCCATCAGTGCCTCCCAGGGGGGGAGCTACACCTTC CAISASQGGSYTF
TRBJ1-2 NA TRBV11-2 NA TGTGCCAGCAGCTTAATTTCCACAGACTATGGCTACACCTTC CASSLISTDYGYTF
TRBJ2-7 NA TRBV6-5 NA TGTGCCAGCCAGAGGGACGGATCTACTAACGAGCAGTACTTC CASQRDGSTNEQYF
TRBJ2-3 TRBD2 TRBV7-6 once TGTGCCAGCAGCCTCACCTTGCGGGGGGGCACAGATACGCAGTATTTT CASSLTLRGGTDTQYF
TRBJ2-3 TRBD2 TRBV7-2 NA TGTGCCAGCAGCAGAAGCACTAGCGGGGGGGCAGATACGCAGTATTTT CASSRSTSGGADTQYF
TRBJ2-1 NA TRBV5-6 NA TGTGCCAGCACCGTCTGGGCCAGCTCCTACAATGAGCAGTTCTTC CASTVWASSYNEQFF
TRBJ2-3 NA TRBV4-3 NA TGCGCCAGCAGCCAAGGAACAGGGTTCACAGATACGCAGTATTTT CASSQGTGFTDTQYF